This TCR beta chain was observed in a study of T-cell memory formation after mild COVID-19. Findings and limits, study-wide: Contracting clones localized mainly to CM and EM when CD4+ and mainly to EMRA when CD8+. Certain responding clones were present in pre-infection memory, suggesting participation of cross-reactive memory.

Per the germline V gene, CDR1 is KGHSH and CDR2 is LQKENI. The V end lost 5 bases, the J end lost 2 bases, and 16 bases lay between the germline ends. CDR3 size: 17 residues. With respect to this clonotype: Its specificity is not known.

5'RACE with constant-segment primers built TCRalpha and TCRbeta cDNA libraries with UMIs. TCRdb used MiXCR to reprocess the 5' RACE reads, holding one entry per CDR3 protein. The repertoire consists of roughly 380,000 distinct CDR3 sequences, with around 27% occurring once and the leading ten covering approximately 15%. The sequenced sample consisted of PBMCs or a T cell subset sorted from them (not recorded which). This sequence originates from an adult woman who had mild COVID-19 (a few samples of this study predate the infection). Cell type and time point are not known. The V gene is TRBV18, the J gene TRBJ2-6; D possibly corresponds to TRBD1 (6 bases). The CDR3: CASSSRQEATGANVLTF. In DNA, the CDR3 is TGTGCCAGCTCATCCAGACAGGAAGCAACTGGGGCCAACGTCCTGACTTTC.